The 13 T cell receptor beta chains in this list originate from one sample, sequenced in a study of memory CD4+ T cells and cytomegalovirus serostatus. Single viable CD3+CD4+CD8-CD45RO+ cells were sorted as the memory CD4+ T cells. Libraries were prepared by immunoSEQ multiplex PCR; TCRdb keeps only in-frame clonotypes and omits some of them. This table holds tens of thousands of clones, over 75% found once. Specimen: memory CD4+ T cells from blood. The receptor set was obtained from an adult in good health and CMV-seronegative.

The chain combines TRBV28 with TRBJ2-1, with 7 bases matching TRBD2. V trimming: 8 bases; J trimming: 7 bases; junction bases outside the gene matches: 11. The CDR3 consists of 14 residues. In germline, CDR1 is MDHEN, CDR2 SYDVKM. The CDR3 DNA reads as TGTGCCAGCGGGGGGTTTACCGGGAGGAATGAGCAGTTCTTC. This translates into CASGGFTGRNEQFF.

The rearrangement links TRBV19 to TRBJ2-1, with TRBD1 matching over 7 bases. Germline assignment: CDR1 LNHDA and CDR2 SQIVND (reference sequence). The CDR3 contains 16 residues. After removal of 0 bases from V and 0 bases from J, the junction contained 2 bases not matched to a gene. This chain's CDR3 is CASSIEGQSSYNEQFF. The DNA of the CDR3 is TGTGCCAGTAGTATAGAGGGACAGAGCTCCTACAATGAGCAGTTCTTC.

The chain recombines TRBV7-6 with TRBJ2-1; no reliable D call. The V end was cut by 1 base, the J end by 0 bases, with 16 bases between. This CDR3 region has 18 residues. Germline CDR1 is SGHVS and CDR2 is FNYEAQ. CDR3 region: CASSLGVRADTSYNEQFF. CDR3 DNA sequence: TGTGCCAGCAGCTTAGGGGTGCGCGCGGATACCTCCTACAATGAGCAGTTCTTC.

J is TRBJ2-3 and V is TRBV10-3, with D unclear. The V end was cut by 6 bases, the J end by 5 bases, with 12 bases between. This CDR3 region has 13 residues. Germline V CDR1 and CDR2: ENHRY, SYGVKD. For the CDR3, the DNA is TGTGCCATCAGAGGCGGTGGGGAAGATACGCAGTATTTT. Translated: CAIRGGGEDTQYF.

This clone ranks as medium-sized. The chain has TRBV5-1 and TRBJ1-2; D is uncertain. Germline-derived CDR1 and CDR2 are SGHRS and YFSETQ. Trimming took 0 bases from V and 1 from J, leaving 7 bases between them. This CDR3 is 14 amino acids long. The CDR3 region has the DNA TGCGCCAGCAGCTTGGATGGGGTTAACTATGGCTACACCTTC. It translates to CASSLDGVNYGYTF.

The chain combines TRBV6-4 with TRBJ1-5; D not certain. Trimming removed 0 bases from V and 5 bases from J, with 8 bases in between. The CDR3 runs 14 residues. Germline-derived CDR1 and CDR2 are MRHNA and SNTAGT. The CDR3 nucleotides read TGTGCCAGCAGTGACTCCGTCTGCTATCAGCCCCAGCATTTT. Protein sequence: CASSDSVCYQPQHF.

The CDR3 DNA reads TGTGCCAGCACCGGGCCCTACACAGATACGCAGTATTTT. This codes for CASTGPYTDTQYF. The genes are TRBV6-6 and TRBJ2-3; D gene uncertain. V was cut by 7 bases and J by 2 bases, with 10 bases left in between. There are 13 residues in the CDR3. Germline CDR1 reads MNHNY; CDR2 reads SVGAGI (reference sequence).

This clone showed up just once. The rearrangement links TRBV28 to TRBJ2-7; TRBD2 matches at 14 bases. The germline CDR1 and CDR2 sequences are MDHEN and SYDVKM. The CDR3 extends over 15 amino acids. V lost 4 bases, J lost 7 bases, and 6 bases stayed unmatched. For the CDR3, the DNA is TGTGCCAGCAGTTGGGGACTAGCGGGAGCGGGGGAGCAGTACTTC. Translated: CASSWGLAGAGEQYF.

This clone was found a few times. This sequence joins TRBV18 and TRBJ2-7; D unresolved. CDR1 and CDR2 from the germline V gene are KGHSH and LQKENI. The CDR3 sequence is 14 residues long. Trimming pared 0 bases from V and 2 bases from J, leaving 8 bases between. CDR3: CASSPPRNPYEQYF. As DNA, the CDR3 is TGTGCCAGCTCACCACCGAGAAACCCCTACGAGCAGTACTTC.

The chain employs TRBV19 and TRBJ1-5; a possible D gene is TRBD1 (5 bases). The V gene's germline CDR1 is LNHDA and CDR2 SQIVND (reference sequence). CDR3 length equals 15 residues. The V and J ends lost 3 bases and 2 bases respectively, with 11 bases between them. In DNA, the CDR3 is TGTGCCAGTAGTATGGGACGGGGGGGCAATCAGCCCCAGCATTTT. Its translation is CASSMGRGGNQPQHF.

The rearrangement links TRBV19 to TRBJ2-7; possibly TRBD2 for D (5 bases). Trimming shortened V by 8 bases and J by 6 bases, and 20 bases separated the two germline ends. The V gene's germline CDR1 is LNHDA and CDR2 SQIVND (reference sequence). The CDR3 runs to 14 residues. CDR3 region: CASGPIAGVGEQYF. Written as DNA, the CDR3 is TGTGCCAGTGGTCCAATAGCCGGGGTAGGCGAGCAGTACTTC.

The rearrangement uses TRBV7-8 and TRBJ1-1; D might be TRBD1 (5 bases). V lost 1 base to trimming and J lost 1 base, with 7 bases between them. Germline V gene sequence: CDR1 SGHVS, CDR2 FQNEAQ. The CDR3 covers 14 residues. The CDR3 reads CASSLVGGNTEAFF. The CDR3 bases are TGTGCCAGCAGCTTAGTTGGGGGGAACACTGAAGCTTTCTTT.

This clone was seen a handful of times. The chain recombines TRBV18 with TRBJ2-7; D is ambiguous. The CDR3 extends over 13 amino acids. Germline V lookup: CDR1 KGHSH, CDR2 LQKENI. Trimming removed 4 bases from V and 5 bases from J, with 12 bases in between. In DNA form, the CDR3 reads TGTGCCAGCTCACTTCAAGGTCTTGACGAGCAGTACTTC. This translates into CASSLQGLDEQYF. The full variable domain, its missing parts supplied by reference TRBV18 and TRBJ2-7, is NAGVMQNPRHLVRRRGQEARLRCSPMKGHSHVYWYRQLPEEGLKFMVYLQKENIIDESGMPKERFSAEFPKEGPSILRIQQVVRGDSAAYFCASSLQGLDEQYFGPGTRLTVT.